This TCR beta chain is drawn from a study of control samples from healthy donors and cancer patients. This table comes from immunoSEQ multiplex PCR, and its TCRdb copy is limited to in-frame clones, with some not included. Among fewer than 95,000 clones listed, 86% were seen once. Trimming took off 3 bases at V and 0 bases at J, with 11 bases between the two ends. Germline values: CDR1 ENHRY, CDR2 SYGVKD. This CDR3 contains 15 residues. The TCR comes from a woman aged 45-65 years in good health. J is TRBJ1-1 and V is TRBV10-3, with D perhaps TRBD1 (6 bases). Sequenced material: blood. CDR3 sequence (DNA): TGTGCCATCAGTGACGGGGGGCAGTTGAACACTGAAGCTTTCTTT. Translation gives CAISDGGQLNTEAFF.